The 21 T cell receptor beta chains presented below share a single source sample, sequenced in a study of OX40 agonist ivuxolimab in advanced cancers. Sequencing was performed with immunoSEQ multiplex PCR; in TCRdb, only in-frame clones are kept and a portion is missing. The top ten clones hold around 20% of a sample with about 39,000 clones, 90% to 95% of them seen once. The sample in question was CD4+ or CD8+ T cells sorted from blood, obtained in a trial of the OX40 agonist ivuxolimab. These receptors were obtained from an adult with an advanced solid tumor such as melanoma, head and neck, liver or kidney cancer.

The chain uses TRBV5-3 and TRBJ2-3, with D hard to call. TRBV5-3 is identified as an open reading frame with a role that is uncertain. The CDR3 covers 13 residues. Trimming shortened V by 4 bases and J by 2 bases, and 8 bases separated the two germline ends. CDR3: CARSRAATDTQYF. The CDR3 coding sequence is TGTGCCAGAAGCCGTGCTGCCACAGATACGCAGTATTTT.

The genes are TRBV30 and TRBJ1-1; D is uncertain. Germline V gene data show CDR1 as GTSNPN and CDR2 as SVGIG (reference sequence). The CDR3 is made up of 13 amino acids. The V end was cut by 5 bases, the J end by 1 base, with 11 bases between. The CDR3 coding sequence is TGTGCCTGGGGGGAGGCTTCGAACACTGAAGCTTTCTTT. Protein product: CAWGEASNTEAFF.

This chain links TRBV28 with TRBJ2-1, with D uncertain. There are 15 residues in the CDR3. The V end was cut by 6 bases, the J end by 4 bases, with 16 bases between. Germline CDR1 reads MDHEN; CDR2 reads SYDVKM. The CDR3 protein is CASRPLRWVYNEQFF. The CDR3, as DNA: TGTGCCAGCAGGCCGCTACGGTGGGTATACAATGAGCAGTTCTTC.

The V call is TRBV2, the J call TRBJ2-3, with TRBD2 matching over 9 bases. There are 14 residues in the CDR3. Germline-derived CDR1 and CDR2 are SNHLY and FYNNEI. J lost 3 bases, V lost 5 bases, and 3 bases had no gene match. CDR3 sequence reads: CASSKREATDTQYF. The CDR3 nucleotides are TGTGCCAGCAGTAAGCGGGAGGCGACAGATACGCAGTATTTT.

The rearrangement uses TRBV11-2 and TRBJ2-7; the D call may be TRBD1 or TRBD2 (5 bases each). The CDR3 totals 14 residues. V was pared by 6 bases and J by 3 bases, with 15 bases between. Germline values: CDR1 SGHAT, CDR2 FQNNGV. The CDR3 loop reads CASSKGRVGYEQYF. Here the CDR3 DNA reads TGTGCCAGCAGTAAGGGACGGGTCGGCTACGAGCAGTACTTC.

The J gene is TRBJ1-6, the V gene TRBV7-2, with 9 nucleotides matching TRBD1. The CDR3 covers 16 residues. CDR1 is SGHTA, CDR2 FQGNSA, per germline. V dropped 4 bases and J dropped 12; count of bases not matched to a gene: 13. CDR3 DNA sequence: TGTGCCAGCAGCTCCCCCGGGACAGGGTCCGTGGGACCCCTCCACTTT. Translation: CASSSPGTGSVGPLHF.

The CDR3 DNA is TGTGCCAGCAGTGAAGGGACAGGGGAAGTCTACGAGCAGTACTTC. It is translated as CASSEGTGEVYEQYF. The chain employs TRBV25-1 and TRBJ2-7; 10 bases are shared with TRBD1. Trimming at V came to 2 bases and at J to 3 bases, leaving 4 bases not matched to a gene. This CDR3 contains 15 residues. The V gene's germline CDR1 is MGHDK and CDR2 SYGVNS.

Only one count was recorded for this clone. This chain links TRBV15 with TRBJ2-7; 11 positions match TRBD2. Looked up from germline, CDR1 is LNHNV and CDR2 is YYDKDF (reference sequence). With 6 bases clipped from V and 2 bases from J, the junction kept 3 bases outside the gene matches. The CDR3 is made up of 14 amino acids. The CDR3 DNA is TGTGCCACCAGGGATAGCGGGAGGGCCTACGAGCAGTACTTC. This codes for CATRDSGRAYEQYF. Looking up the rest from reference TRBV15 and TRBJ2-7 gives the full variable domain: DAMVIQNPRYQVTQFGKPVTLSCSQTLNHNVMYWYQQKSSQAPKLLFHYYDKDFNNEADTPDNFQSRRPNTSFCFLDIRSPGLGDTAMYLCATRDSGRAYEQYFGPGTRLTVT.

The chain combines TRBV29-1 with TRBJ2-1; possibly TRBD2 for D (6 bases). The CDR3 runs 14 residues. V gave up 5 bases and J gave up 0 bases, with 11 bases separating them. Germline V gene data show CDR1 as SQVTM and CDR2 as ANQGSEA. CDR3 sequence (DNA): TGCAGCGTTTTAGGCGGGACCTCCTACAATGAGCAGTTCTTC. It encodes CSVLGGTSYNEQFF.

Here the CDR3 DNA reads TGTGCCAGCAATCCCCGGGACAGTCGCTACGAGCAGTACTTC. It specifies CASNPRDSRYEQYF. The genes are TRBV27 and TRBJ2-7; TRBD1 aligns across 7 bases. Germline-derived CDR1 and CDR2 are MNHEY and SMNVEV (reference sequence). J gave up 3 bases and V 7 bases, and 9 bases lay outside the gene matches. This CDR3 region has 14 residues.

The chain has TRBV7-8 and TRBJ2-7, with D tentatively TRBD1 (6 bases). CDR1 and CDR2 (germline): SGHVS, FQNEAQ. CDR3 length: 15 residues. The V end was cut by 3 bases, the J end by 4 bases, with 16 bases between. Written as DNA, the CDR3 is TGTGCCAGCAGCTTGAACAGGGAAGTCCCTTACGAGCAGTACTTC. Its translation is CASSLNREVPYEQYF.

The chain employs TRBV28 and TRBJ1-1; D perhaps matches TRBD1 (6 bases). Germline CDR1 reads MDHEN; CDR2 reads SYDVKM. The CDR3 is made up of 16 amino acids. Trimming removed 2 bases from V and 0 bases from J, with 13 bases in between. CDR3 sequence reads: CASSLDKGHLNTEAFF. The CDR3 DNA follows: TGTGCCAGCAGTTTAGATAAGGGACACCTGAACACTGAAGCTTTCTTT.

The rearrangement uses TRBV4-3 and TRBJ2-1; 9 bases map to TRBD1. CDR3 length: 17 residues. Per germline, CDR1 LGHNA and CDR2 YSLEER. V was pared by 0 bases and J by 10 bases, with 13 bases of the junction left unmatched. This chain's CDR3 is CASSQDIAVDRGWEQFF. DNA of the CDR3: TGCGCCAGCAGCCAAGATATCGCCGTTGACAGGGGGTGGGAGCAGTTCTTC.

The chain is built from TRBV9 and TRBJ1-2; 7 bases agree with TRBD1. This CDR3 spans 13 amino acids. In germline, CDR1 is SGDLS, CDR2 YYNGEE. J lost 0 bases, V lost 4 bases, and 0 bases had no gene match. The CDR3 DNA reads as TGTGCCAGCAGCCAGGGGGCTAACTATGGCTACACCTTC. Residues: CASSQGANYGYTF.

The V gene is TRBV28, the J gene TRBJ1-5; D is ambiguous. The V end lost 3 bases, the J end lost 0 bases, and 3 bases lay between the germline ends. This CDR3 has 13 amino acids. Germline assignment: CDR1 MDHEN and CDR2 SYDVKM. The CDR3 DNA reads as TGTGCCAGCAGTTTGTATAGCAATCAGCCCCAGCATTTT. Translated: CASSLYSNQPQHF.

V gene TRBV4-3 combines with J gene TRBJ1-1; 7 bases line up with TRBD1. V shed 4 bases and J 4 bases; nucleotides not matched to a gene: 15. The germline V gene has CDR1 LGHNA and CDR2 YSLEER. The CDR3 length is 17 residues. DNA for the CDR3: TGCGCCAGCAGCCCCAGTGAGGAGACAGGGTTTGGCACTGAAGCTTTCTTT. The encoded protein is CASSPSEETGFGTEAFF.

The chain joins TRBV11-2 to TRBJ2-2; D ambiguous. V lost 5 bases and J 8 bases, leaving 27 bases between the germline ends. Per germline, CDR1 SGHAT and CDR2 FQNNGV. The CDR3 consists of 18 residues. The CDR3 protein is CASSPLGSPQPWRGELFF. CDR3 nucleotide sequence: TGTGCCAGCAGCCCTCTGGGCAGTCCCCAACCCTGGAGAGGGGAGCTGTTTTTT. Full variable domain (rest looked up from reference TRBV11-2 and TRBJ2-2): EAGVAQSPRYKIIEKRQSVAFWCNPISGHATLYWYQQILGQGPKLLIQFQNNGVVDDSQLPKDRFSAERLKGVDSTLKIQPAKLEDSAVYLCASSPLGSPQPWRGELFFGEGSRLTVL.

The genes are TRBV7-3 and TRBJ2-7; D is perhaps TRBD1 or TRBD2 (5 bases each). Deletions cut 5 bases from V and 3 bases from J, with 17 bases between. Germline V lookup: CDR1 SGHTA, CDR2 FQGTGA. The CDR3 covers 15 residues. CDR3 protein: CASSIHPGRIYEQYF. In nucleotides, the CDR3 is TGTGCCAGCAGCATCCATCCGGGGCGTATCTACGAGCAGTACTTC.

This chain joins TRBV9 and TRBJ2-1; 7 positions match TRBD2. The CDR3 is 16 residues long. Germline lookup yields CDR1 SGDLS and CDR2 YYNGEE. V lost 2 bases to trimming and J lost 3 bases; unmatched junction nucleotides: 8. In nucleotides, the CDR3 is TGTGCCAGCAGCGTTGGCGGGAGCACCGGCTACAATGAGCAGTTCTTC. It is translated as CASSVGGSTGYNEQFF.

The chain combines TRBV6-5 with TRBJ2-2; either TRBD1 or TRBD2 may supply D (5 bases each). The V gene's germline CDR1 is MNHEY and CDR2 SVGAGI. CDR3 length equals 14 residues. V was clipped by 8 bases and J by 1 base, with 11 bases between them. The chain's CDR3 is CASEGQGNTGELFF. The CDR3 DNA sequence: TGTGCCAGCGAGGGTCAGGGGAACACCGGGGAGCTGTTTTTT.

CDR3 sequence reads: CASSYGDYSYEQYF. Here the CDR3 DNA reads TGTGCCAGCAGCTACGGGGACTACTCCTACGAGCAGTACTTC. The chain has TRBV5-4 and TRBJ2-7; TRBD2 matches at 7 bases. Germline V gene sequence: CDR1 SGHNT, CDR2 YYREEE (reference sequence). CDR3 size: 14 residues. With V trimmed by 3 bases and J by 0 bases, 3 bases remained unmatched.